These 23 T cell receptor beta chains came from one sample sequenced in a study of blood T cell repertoires in COVID-19. The repertoire was sequenced with immunoSEQ multiplex PCR; TCRdb's copy has only in-frame clones and lacks some. The data show roughly 24,000 clones, about 75% seen once. Input material: peripheral blood. The receptors come from a man older than 75 with active or convalescent COVID-19.

The V call is TRBV4-2, the J call TRBJ1-4; 10 bases line up with TRBD1. J lost 7 bases, V lost 2 bases, and 4 bases had no gene match. The CDR3 covers 15 residues. CDR1 LGHNA and CDR2 YNFKEQ come from the germline V gene. DNA for the CDR3: TGTGCCAGCAGCCAAAAAGGGACAGGGGTTGAAAAACTGTTTTTT. It yields the protein CASSQKGTGVEKLFF.

The rearrangement links TRBV4-1 to TRBJ2-3, with D perhaps matching TRBD2 (6 bases). CDR1 MGHRA and CDR2 YSYEKL come from the germline V gene. The CDR3 has 16 residues. V was clipped by 6 bases and J by 0 bases, with 16 bases between them. In nucleotides, the CDR3 is TGCGCCAGCAGTCCTGCTTTGGGGACTAGCACAGATACGCAGTATTTT. Amino acid sequence: CASSPALGTSTDTQYF.

J is TRBJ1-2 and V is TRBV6-5; 9 bases fit TRBD1. Germline CDR1 MNHEY, CDR2 SVGAGI. The ends lost 8 bases at V and 8 bases at J; junction bases unmatched: 6. The CDR3 is 12 residues long. DNA of the CDR3: TGTGCCAGCCCTGGGACAGGGAACGGCTACACCTTC. Translating it yields CASPGTGNGYTF.

The chain carries TRBV6-4 and TRBJ2-1; TRBD2 aligns across 10 bases. Looked up from germline, CDR1 is MRHNA and CDR2 is SNTAGT. J lost 7 bases, V lost 5 bases, and 8 bases had no gene match. The CDR3 is 15 residues long. The CDR3, as DNA: TGTGCCAGCAGTCGTAGCGGGAGGAGATTTAATGAGCAGTTCTTC. Amino acids: CASSRSGRRFNEQFF.

The chain recombines TRBV4-2 with TRBJ1-2; D may be TRBD1 (5 bases). The CDR3 is 13 amino acids. The V end lost 0 bases, the J end lost 9 bases, and 11 bases lay between the germline ends. Germline values: CDR1 LGHNA, CDR2 YNFKEQ. This CDR3 is CASSQDRQGRYTF. The CDR3 DNA reads as TGTGCCAGCAGCCAAGATCGCCAGGGTCGCTACACCTTC.

The chain links TRBV5-1 to TRBJ2-7; the D is unclear. The CDR3 loop spans 13 amino acids. The germline CDR1 and CDR2 sequences are SGHRS and YFSETQ. Trimming stripped 1 base from V and 0 bases from J, with 5 bases between. The CDR3 loop is CASSLRSSYEQYF. The CDR3 nucleotides are TGCGCCAGCAGCTTGAGGAGCTCCTACGAGCAGTACTTC.

This clone was counted between two and nine times. V is TRBV6-1 and J is TRBJ1-2, with D tentatively TRBD1 (6 bases). The CDR3 consists of 13 residues. Germline V lookup: CDR1 MNHNS, CDR2 SASEGT. Trimming stripped 2 bases from V and 8 bases from J, with 12 bases between. The CDR3 here is CASSERGGLGYTF. CDR3 nucleotide sequence: TGTGCCAGCAGTGAAAGGGGGGGGCTAGGCTACACCTTC.

This clone was picked up a small number of times. The rearrangement links TRBV19 to TRBJ1-4; D may be TRBD1 (5 bases). This CDR3 has 14 residues. Per the germline V gene, CDR1 is LNHDA and CDR2 is SQIVND (reference sequence). The germline V and J ends were trimmed by 5 bases and 0 bases, with 7 bases remaining between them. The CDR3 DNA reads as TGTGCCAGTAGTGCGACAGCAACTAATGAAAAACTGTTTTTT. This codes for CASSATATNEKLFF.

The genes are TRBV11-2 and TRBJ1-1; no clear D gene. The CDR3 runs 12 residues. V was trimmed by 6 bases and J by 5 bases, leaving 10 bases between them. Germline CDR1 and CDR2: SGHAT and FQNNGV. CDR3 protein: CASRGEGTEAFF. The CDR3, as DNA: TGTGCCAGCAGGGGCGAAGGAACTGAAGCTTTCTTT. Filled out from reference TRBV11-2 and TRBJ1-1, the complete variable domain reads EAGVAQSPRYKIIEKRQSVAFWCNPISGHATLYWYQQILGQGPKLLIQFQNNGVVDDSQLPKDRFSAERLKGVDSTLKIQPAKLEDSAVYLCASRGEGTEAFFGQGTRLTVV.

The chain carries TRBV6-5 and TRBJ2-3; 7 nucleotides line up with TRBD1. This CDR3 has 14 residues. Trimming took 6 bases from V and 2 from J; bases not matched to a gene: 5. The germline CDR1 and CDR2 sequences are MNHEY and SVGAGI. The CDR3 spells CASSIQGNTDTQYF. In DNA, the CDR3 is TGTGCCAGCAGCATACAGGGGAACACAGATACGCAGTATTTT.

The table lists this clone with a few counts. J is TRBJ2-5 and V is TRBV7-8, with 11 bases identical to TRBD2. The germline V gene has CDR1 SGHVS and CDR2 FQNEAQ. There are 15 residues in the CDR3. Trimming removed 8 bases from V and 2 bases from J; junction bases left unmatched: 7. CDR3 nucleotides: TGTGCCAGCGGAACTAGCGGGGGTATACAAGAGACCCAGTACTTC. Encoded protein: CASGTSGGIQETQYF.

This chain joins TRBV6-2 or TRBV6-3 and TRBJ1-5; TRBD1 matches at 11 bases. CDR3 length equals 15 residues. Germline V gene lookup returns CDR1 MNHEY and CDR2 SVGEGT. Unmatched junction bases numbered 5, after V lost 4 bases and J lost 6 bases. In DNA form, the CDR3 reads TGTGCCAGCAGTTCCGGGACAGGGGGTTTTCAGCCCCAGCATTTT. Translated, it gives CASSSGTGGFQPQHF.

This clone came up a few times. The CDR3 nucleotides are TGTGCCAGCAGACAACCAGGGGCCTATGGCTACACCTTC. It is translated as CASRQPGAYGYTF. This sequence joins TRBV5-6 and TRBJ1-2; weak D call: TRBD1 (6 bases). The germline gives CDR1 SGHDT, CDR2 YYEEEE. The CDR3 contains 13 residues. Trimming took 5 bases from V and 4 from J, leaving 12 bases between them.

This chain connects TRBV9 to TRBJ2-7, with 16 bases fitting TRBD2. Germline lookup yields CDR1 SGDLS and CDR2 YYNGEE. The CDR3 is made up of 16 amino acids. Trimming removed 4 bases from V and 5 bases from J; junction bases left unmatched: 6. The CDR3 region is CASSPGTSGRGHEQYF. The CDR3 DNA reads TGTGCCAGCAGCCCAGGGACTAGCGGGAGGGGGCACGAGCAGTACTTC.

The chain couples TRBV5-6 to TRBJ1-1; possible D gene TRBD1, 6 bases. The CDR3 is 13 amino acids. The V gene's germline CDR1 is SGHDT and CDR2 YYEEEE. The V end lost 4 bases, the J end lost 1 base, and 8 bases lay between the germline ends. The CDR3 here is CASSVDRNTEAFF. As DNA, the CDR3 is TGTGCCAGCAGCGTGGACAGGAACACTGAAGCTTTCTTT.

The chain uses TRBV28 and TRBJ1-5; weak D call: TRBD1 (6 bases). CDR1 and CDR2 from the germline V gene are MDHEN and SYDVKM. This CDR3 region has 13 residues. The germline V and J ends were trimmed by 3 bases and 6 bases, with 9 bases remaining between them. The CDR3: CASSFTRGQPQHF. The CDR3 DNA sequence: TGTGCCAGCAGTTTTACCAGGGGTCAGCCCCAGCATTTT. The full variable domain, completed using reference TRBV28 and TRBJ1-5, is DVKVTQSSRYLVKRTGEKVFLECVQDMDHENMFWYRQDPGLGLRLIYFSYDVKMKEKGDIPEGYSVSREKKERFSLILESASTNQTSMYLCASSFTRGQPQHFGDGTRLSIL.

This rearrangement joins TRBV6-1 to TRBJ2-2; no reliable D call. The CDR3 runs to 14 residues. From germline, CDR1 is MNHNS and CDR2 SASEGT. With 3 bases removed from V and 1 base from J, the gap between germline ends came to 6 bases. CDR3 sequence (DNA): TGTGCCAGCAGTGAGAACAGGAACACCGGGGAGCTGTTTTTT. Its translation: CASSENRNTGELFF.

The table lists this clone with a count of one. The chain employs TRBV19 and TRBJ1-2, with D possibly TRBD1 on 6 matching bases. Germline V gene lookup returns CDR1 LNHDA and CDR2 SQIVND (reference sequence). This CDR3 spans 15 amino acids. V lost 5 bases, J lost 7 bases, and 20 bases lay in between. CDR3 DNA: TGTGCCAGTAGTTATAACAGGGTTATTATTCGTGGCTACACCTTC. It encodes CASSYNRVIIRGYTF.

Written as DNA, the CDR3 is TGTGCCAGCAGGCAGCGGGGGGGGGCACTTGAGCAGTTCTTC. It yields the protein CASRQRGGALEQFF. The rearrangement uses TRBV6-5 and TRBJ2-1, with TRBD2 matching 10 bases. The CDR3 length is 14 residues. The ends lost 6 bases at V and 9 bases at J; junction bases unmatched: 8. The germline gives CDR1 MNHEY, CDR2 SVGAGI.

The rearrangement links TRBV10-3 to TRBJ1-4, with 7 bases aligning to TRBD1. The germline V gene encodes CDR1 ENHRY and CDR2 SYGVKD. The CDR3 contains 14 residues. The V segment lost 6 bases and the J segment 7 bases; nucleotides outside the gene matches: 8. CDR3 sequence (DNA): TGTGCCATCAGCCCCGGGACAGCTAGTGAAAAACTGTTTTTT. Residues: CAISPGTASEKLFF.

The chain is built from TRBV5-1 and TRBJ2-7; no reliable D call. Germline CDR1 SGHRS, CDR2 YFSETQ. Between the trimmed V and J ends, which lost 1 base and 4 bases, there was a span of 6 bases. The length of the CDR3 is 12 residues. CDR3: CASSLYTYEQYF. CDR3 nucleotide sequence: TGCGCCAGCAGCTTGTATACTTACGAGCAGTACTTC.

The V call is TRBV11-3, the J call TRBJ1-5; tentative D call: TRBD1 (6 bases). The length of the CDR3 is 17 residues. Trimming removed 1 base at V and 6 bases at J, with 19 bases between. From germline, CDR1 is SGHNT and CDR2 YENEEA. The CDR3 DNA sequence: TGTGCCAGCAGCTTAGGATCGCGACAGGCAGGTTGTCAGCCCCAGCATTTT. This codes for CASSLGSRQAGCQPQHF.

This chain joins TRBV28 and TRBJ2-5, with a weak D call TRBD1 (5 bases). Germline V gives CDR1 MDHEN, CDR2 SYDVKM. The CDR3 runs to 13 residues. V dropped 5 bases and J dropped 7 bases, with 14 bases sitting between them. Here the CDR3 DNA reads TGTGCCAGCAGTCGCCAGGGATACGGGACCCAGTACTTC. Protein: CASSRQGYGTQYF.